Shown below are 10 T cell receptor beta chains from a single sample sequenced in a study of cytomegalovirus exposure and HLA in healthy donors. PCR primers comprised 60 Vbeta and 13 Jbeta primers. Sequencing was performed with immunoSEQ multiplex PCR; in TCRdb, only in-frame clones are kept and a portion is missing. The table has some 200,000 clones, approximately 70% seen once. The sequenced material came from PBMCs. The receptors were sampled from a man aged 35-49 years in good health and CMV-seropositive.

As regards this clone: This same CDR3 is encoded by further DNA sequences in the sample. The CDR3 is CASSLGGAGTEAFF. CDR3 DNA: TGCGCCAGCAGCTTGGGAGGTGCAGGGACTGAAGCTTTCTTT. The J gene is TRBJ1-1, the V gene TRBV5-1, with D possibly matching TRBD1 (5 bases). Trimming removed 0 bases from V and 5 bases from J, with 11 bases in between. CDR1 is SGHRS, CDR2 YFSETQ, per germline. The CDR3 spans 14 residues.

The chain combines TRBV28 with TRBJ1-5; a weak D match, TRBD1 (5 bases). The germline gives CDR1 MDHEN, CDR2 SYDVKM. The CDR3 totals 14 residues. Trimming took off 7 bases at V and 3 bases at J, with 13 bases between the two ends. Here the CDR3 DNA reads TGTGCCAGCACCATTTACAGGACCAATCAGCCCCAGCATTTT. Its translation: CASTIYRTNQPQHF.

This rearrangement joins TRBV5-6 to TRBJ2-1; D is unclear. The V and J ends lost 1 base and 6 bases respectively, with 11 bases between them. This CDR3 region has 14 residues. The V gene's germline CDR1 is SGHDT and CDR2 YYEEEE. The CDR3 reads CASSLKVSSNEQFF. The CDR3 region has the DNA TGTGCCAGCAGCTTGAAGGTGTCTAGCAATGAGCAGTTCTTC.

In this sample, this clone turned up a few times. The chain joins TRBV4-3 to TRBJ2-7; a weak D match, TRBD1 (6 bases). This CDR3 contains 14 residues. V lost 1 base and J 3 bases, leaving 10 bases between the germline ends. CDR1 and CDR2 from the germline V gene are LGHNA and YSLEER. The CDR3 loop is CASSQAGHDYEQYF. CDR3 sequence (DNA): TGCGCCAGCAGCCAAGCGGGACACGACTACGAGCAGTACTTC.

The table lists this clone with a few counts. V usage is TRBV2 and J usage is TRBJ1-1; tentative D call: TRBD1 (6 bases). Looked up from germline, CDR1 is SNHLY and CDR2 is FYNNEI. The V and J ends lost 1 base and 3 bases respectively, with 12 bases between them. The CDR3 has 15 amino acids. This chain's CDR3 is CASSEGTATYTEAFF. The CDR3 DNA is TGTGCCAGCAGTGAAGGGACAGCAACTTACACTGAAGCTTTCTTT.

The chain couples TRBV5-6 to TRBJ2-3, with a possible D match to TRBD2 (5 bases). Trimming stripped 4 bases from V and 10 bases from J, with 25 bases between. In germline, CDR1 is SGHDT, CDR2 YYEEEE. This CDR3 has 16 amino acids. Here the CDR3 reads CASSRGLPRRGSAQYF. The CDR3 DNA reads TGTGCCAGCAGCCGCGGGCTCCCCCGTCGCGGATCGGCGCAGTATTTT.

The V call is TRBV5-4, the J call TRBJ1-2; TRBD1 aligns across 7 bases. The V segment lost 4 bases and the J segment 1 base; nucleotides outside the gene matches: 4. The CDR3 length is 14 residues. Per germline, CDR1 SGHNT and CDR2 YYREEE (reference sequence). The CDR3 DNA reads TGTGCCAGCAGCCTGCGACAGGGTAACTATGGCTACACCTTC. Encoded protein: CASSLRQGNYGYTF.

The CDR3 coding sequence is TGTGCCAGCGGCCTCGGGGCTAACTATGGCTACACCTTC. Translated: CASGLGANYGYTF. The chain uses TRBV5-6 and TRBJ1-2; D unresolved. The CDR3 totals 13 residues. V lost 7 bases and J 0 bases, leaving 10 bases between the germline ends. Per the germline V gene, CDR1 is SGHDT and CDR2 is YYEEEE.

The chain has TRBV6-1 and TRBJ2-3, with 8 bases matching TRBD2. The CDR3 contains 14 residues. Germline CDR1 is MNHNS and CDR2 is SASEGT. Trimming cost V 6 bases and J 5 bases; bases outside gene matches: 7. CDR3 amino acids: CASSPGRGGDTQYF. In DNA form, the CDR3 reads TGTGCCAGCAGCCCGGGACGGGGGGGAGATACGCAGTATTTT.

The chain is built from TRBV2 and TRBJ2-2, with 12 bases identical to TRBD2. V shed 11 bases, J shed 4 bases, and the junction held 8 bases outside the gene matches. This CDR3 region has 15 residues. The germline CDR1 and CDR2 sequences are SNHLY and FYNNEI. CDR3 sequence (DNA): TGTGCCGGCTCCCTAGCGGGGGGGGGCACCGGGGAGCTGTTTTTT. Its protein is CAGSLAGGGTGELFF.